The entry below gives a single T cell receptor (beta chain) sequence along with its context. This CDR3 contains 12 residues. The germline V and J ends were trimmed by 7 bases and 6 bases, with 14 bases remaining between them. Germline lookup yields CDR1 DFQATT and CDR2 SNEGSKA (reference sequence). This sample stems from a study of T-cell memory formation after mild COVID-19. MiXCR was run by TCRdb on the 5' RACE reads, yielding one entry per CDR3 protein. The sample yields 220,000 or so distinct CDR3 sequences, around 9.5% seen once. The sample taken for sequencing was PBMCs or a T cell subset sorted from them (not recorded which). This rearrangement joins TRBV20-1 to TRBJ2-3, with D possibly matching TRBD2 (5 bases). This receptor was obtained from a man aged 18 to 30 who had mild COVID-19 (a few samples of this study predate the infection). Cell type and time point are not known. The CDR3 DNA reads TGCAGTGTTCAAGCGGCCGGGGATACGCAGTATTTT. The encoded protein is CSVQAAGDTQYF.